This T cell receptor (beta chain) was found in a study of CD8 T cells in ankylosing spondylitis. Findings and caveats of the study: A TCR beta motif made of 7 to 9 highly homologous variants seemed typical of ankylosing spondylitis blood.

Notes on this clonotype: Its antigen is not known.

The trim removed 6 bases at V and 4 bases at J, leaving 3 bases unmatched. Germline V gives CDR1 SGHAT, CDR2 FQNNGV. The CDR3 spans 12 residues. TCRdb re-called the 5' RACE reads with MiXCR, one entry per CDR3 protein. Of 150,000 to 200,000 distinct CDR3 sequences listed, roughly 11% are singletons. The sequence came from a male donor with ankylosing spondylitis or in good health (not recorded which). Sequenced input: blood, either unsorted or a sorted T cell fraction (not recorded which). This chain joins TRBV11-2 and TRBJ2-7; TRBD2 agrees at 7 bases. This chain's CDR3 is CASSGGGYEQYF. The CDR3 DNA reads TGTGCCAGCAGTGGGGGGGGGTACGAGCAGTACTTC.